A single sample is the source of the 20 T cell receptor beta chains below, sequenced in a study of T-cell reconstitution after alpha-beta-depleted transplantation in children. Unique molecular identifiers were used in preparing the TCRbeta library. TCRdb analysed the PCR reads with MiXCR anew, one entry per CDR3 protein. The sample records some 340,000 distinct CDR3 sequences, 10% being singletons. Sequenced material: PBMCs from the stem cell graft donor, taken from the stem cell graft. The receptors stem from a human donor who donated a stem cell graft to a child with acute lymphoblastic leukemia.

CDR3 sequence: CASSLASVYEQYF. In nucleotides, the CDR3 is TGTGCCAGCAGTTTGGCTAGCGTCTACGAGCAGTACTTC. The chain combines TRBV12-3 or TRBV12-4 with TRBJ2-7, with D possibly being TRBD2 (6 bases). Trimming took 3 bases from V and 3 from J, leaving 9 bases between them. This CDR3 comprises 13 residues.

This clonotype was picked up a small number of times. V is TRBV7-6 and J is TRBJ2-1, with TRBD2 matching over 14 bases. Trimming took 5 bases from V and 6 from J; bases not matched to a gene: 9. The CDR3 runs to 17 residues. Germline V CDR1 and CDR2: SGHVS, FNYEAQ. Written as DNA, the CDR3 is TGTGCCAGCAGCCTCGGGACTAGCGGGAGCGTAGCCAATGAGCAGTTCTTC. Translated, it gives CASSLGTSGSVANEQFF.

This clonotype was detected only a few times. J is TRBJ2-7 and V is TRBV3-1; D is unresolved. Germline V gene sequence: CDR1 LGHDT, CDR2 YNNKEL (reference sequence). This CDR3 is 12 amino acids long. V was shortened by 1 base and J by 4 bases, with 5 bases between the two germline ends. The CDR3, as DNA: TGTGCCAGCAGCCAAGCCTCATACGAGCAGTACTTC. It translates to CASSQASYEQYF.

This clonotype was seen a handful of times. This rearrangement joins TRBV20-1 to TRBJ1-1; D is uncertain. The CDR3 length is 15 residues. The V gene lost 3 bases and the J gene lost 0 bases, with 14 bases spanning the gap. CDR1 and CDR2 from the germline V gene are DFQATT and SNEGSKA (reference sequence). The CDR3 is CSASSRNRMNTEAFF. In DNA, the CDR3 is TGCAGTGCTAGTTCCCGGAACCGTATGAACACTGAAGCTTTCTTT.

In its sample, this clonotype was seen a few times. The rearrangement joins TRBV4-1 to TRBJ2-2, with 7 bases that match TRBD2. The germline gives CDR1 MGHRA, CDR2 YSYEKL. The CDR3 contains 15 residues. J lost 9 bases, V lost 0 bases, and 7 bases had no gene match. In nucleotides, the CDR3 is TGCGCCAGCAGCCAAGATGGACTAGATTCCAGGGAGCTGTTTTTT. Amino acids: CASSQDGLDSRELFF.

In this sample, this clonotype turned up a few times. This sequence joins TRBV4-1 and TRBJ2-7; either TRBD1 or TRBD2 may supply D (6 bases each). CDR1 is MGHRA, CDR2 YSYEKL, per germline. The CDR3 runs to 15 residues. V lost 1 base, J lost 6 bases, and 16 bases lay in between. In DNA, the CDR3 is TGCGCCAGCAGCCAAGCGCTGGGGGGCTCTGGCGAGCAGTACTTC. Translated, it gives CASSQALGGSGEQYF.

This chain links TRBV4-1 with TRBJ1-1; D possibly corresponds to TRBD1 (5 bases). In germline, CDR1 is MGHRA, CDR2 YSYEKL. There are 14 residues in the CDR3. V was cut by 0 bases and J by 9 bases, with 14 bases left in between. The CDR3: CASSQDIRGMKAFF. The DNA for the CDR3 is TGCGCCAGCAGCCAAGATATACGGGGGATGAAAGCTTTCTTT.

V and J are TRBV4-1 and TRBJ2-5; TRBD2 matches at 13 bases. The CDR3 length is 19 residues. Unmatched junction bases numbered 13, after V lost 3 bases and J lost 3 bases. Germline V gives CDR1 MGHRA, CDR2 YSYEKL. The CDR3 loop is CASSHYTGTSGKSEETQYF. The DNA for the CDR3 is TGCGCCAGCAGCCATTATACCGGGACTAGCGGGAAGTCAGAAGAGACCCAGTACTTC.

This clonotype was seen repeatedly, ten times or more. The genes are TRBV29-1 and TRBJ1-1, with D uncertain. Germline CDR1 reads SQVTM; CDR2 reads ANQGSEA. This CDR3 spans 14 amino acids. V shed 6 bases and J shed 0 bases, with 14 bases lying between them. CDR3 sequence: CSVQRARLNTEAFF. Here the CDR3 DNA reads TGCAGCGTCCAACGGGCACGGTTGAACACTGAAGCTTTCTTT.

The rearrangement joins TRBV19 to TRBJ1-2; D gene unclear. Germline-derived CDR1 and CDR2 are LNHDA and SQIVND (reference sequence). CDR3 size: 16 residues. With 1 base removed from V and 0 bases from J, the gap between germline ends came to 12 bases. CDR3 in amino acids: CASSIGNGKANYGYTF. CDR3 nucleotides: TGTGCCAGTAGTATAGGCAACGGTAAAGCTAACTATGGCTACACCTTC.

This clonotype has a handful of counts. The V and J genes are TRBV7-2 and TRBJ2-5; no firm D call. Trimming shortened V by 1 base and J by 1 base, and 10 bases separated the two germline ends. CDR3 length: 15 amino acids. Germline V lookup: CDR1 SGHTA, CDR2 FQGNSA. CDR3 coding DNA: TGTGCCAGCAGCTTAGTCGGGCTACTCCAAGAGACCCAGTACTTC. Its translation: CASSLVGLLQETQYF.

In regard to this clonotype: A much larger clonotype is one base distant, so this may be a read error. The chain employs TRBV4-1 and TRBJ1-1; possible D gene TRBD1, 5 bases. The CDR3 sequence is 15 residues long. CDR1 MGHRA and CDR2 YSYEKL come from the germline V gene. As DNA, the CDR3 is TGCGCCAGCAGCGAAGATGACAGTTCGAACACTGAAGCTTTCTTT. Its translation: CASSEDDSSNTEAFF.

V is TRBV20-1 and J is TRBJ1-1, with D perhaps TRBD1 (5 bases). This CDR3 comprises 13 residues. V lost 0 bases to trimming and J lost 7 bases, with 12 bases between them. Germline V gene lookup returns CDR1 DFQATT and CDR2 SNEGSKA (reference sequence). The CDR3 DNA follows: TGCAGTGCTAGAGATGGGGCTCGAAATGAAGCTTTCTTT. This translates into CSARDGARNEAFF.

This clonotype was seen a single time. This clone may be a read error of a much larger clone one base away. The genes are TRBV3-1 and TRBJ1-5; D is undetermined. Per germline, CDR1 LGHDT and CDR2 YNNKEL (reference sequence). The CDR3 length is 15 residues. Trimming cost V 4 bases and J 4 bases, with 14 bases left between them. The CDR3 region is CASSLDPNSNQPQHF. The CDR3 nucleotides are TGTGCCAGCAGCCTAGATCCCAACTCTAATCAGCCCCAGCATTTT.

This clonotype was observed a handful of times. V is TRBV12-3 or TRBV12-4 and J is TRBJ2-4, with 7 bases matching TRBD1. V lost 7 bases and J lost 0; bases outside the gene matches: 6. There are 15 residues in the CDR3. The DNA of the CDR3 is TGTGCCAGCACCTCGACAGGGTCAGCCAAAAACATTCAGTACTTC. Translating gives CASTSTGSAKNIQYF.

V and J are TRBV20-1 and TRBJ1-1; 7 bases fit TRBD1. The ends lost 1 base at V and 4 bases at J; junction bases unmatched: 3. This CDR3 comprises 13 residues. Looked up from germline, CDR1 is DFQATT and CDR2 is SNEGSKA (reference sequence). This CDR3 is CSARAGGGTEAFF. The CDR3 bases are TGCAGTGCTAGAGCAGGGGGAGGCACTGAAGCTTTCTTT.

In this sample, this clonotype turned up many times. The CDR3 nucleotides read TGTGCCAGCAGCCCTCGACAGGGTTTCCCTTCTGGGGCCAACGTCCTGACTTTC. Its translation: CASSPRQGFPSGANVLTF. J is TRBJ2-6 and V is TRBV14; TRBD1 matches 7 bases. The CDR3 is made up of 18 amino acids. After removal of 4 bases from V and 1 base from J, the junction contained 10 bases not matched to a gene. Germline CDR1 SGHDN, CDR2 FVKESK.

The sample holds a few counts of this clonotype. The chain has TRBV4-2 and TRBJ1-1, with D hard to call. Per germline, CDR1 LGHNA and CDR2 YNFKEQ. The CDR3 is made up of 14 amino acids. Between the trimmed V and J ends, which lost 1 base and 0 bases, there was a span of 6 bases. CDR3 region: CASSQAGMNTEAFF. As DNA, the CDR3 is TGTGCCAGCAGCCAAGCCGGGATGAACACTGAAGCTTTCTTT.

The rearrangement joins TRBV6-1 to TRBJ2-7, with D tentatively TRBD1 (6 bases). The V end was cut by 6 bases, the J end by 3 bases, with 21 bases between. CDR1 is MNHNS, CDR2 SASEGT, per germline. CDR3 size: 16 residues. CDR3 coding DNA: TGTGCCAGCAGCCCTATACAGGGTCTATCTCACTACGAGCAGTACTTC. It is translated as CASSPIQGLSHYEQYF.

This clonotype came up many times. V gene TRBV12-3 or TRBV12-4 combines with J gene TRBJ2-7; 10 nucleotides match TRBD1. V lost 4 bases to trimming and J lost 3 bases; unmatched junction nucleotides: 3. The CDR3 length is 14 residues. The CDR3 loop is CASSSTGGHYEQYF. The CDR3 bases are TGTGCCAGCAGTTCGACAGGGGGCCACTACGAGCAGTACTTC.